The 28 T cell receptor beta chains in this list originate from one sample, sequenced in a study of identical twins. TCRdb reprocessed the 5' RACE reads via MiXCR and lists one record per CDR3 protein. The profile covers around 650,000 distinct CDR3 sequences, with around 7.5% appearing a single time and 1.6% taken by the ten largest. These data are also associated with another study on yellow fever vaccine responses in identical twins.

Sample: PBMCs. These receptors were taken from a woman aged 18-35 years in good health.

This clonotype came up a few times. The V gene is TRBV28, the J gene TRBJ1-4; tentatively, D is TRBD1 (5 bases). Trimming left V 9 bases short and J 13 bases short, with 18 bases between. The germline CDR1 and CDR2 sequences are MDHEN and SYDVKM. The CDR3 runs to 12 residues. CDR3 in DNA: TGTGCCAGTATGGGACGGCAGAAAATACTGTTTTTT. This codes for CASMGRQKILFF. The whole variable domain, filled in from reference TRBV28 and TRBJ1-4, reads DVKVTQSSRYLVKRTGEKVFLECVQDMDHENMFWYRQDPGLGLRLIYFSYDVKMKEKGDIPEGYSVSREKKERFSLILESASTNQTSMYLCASMGRQKILFFGSGTQLSVL.

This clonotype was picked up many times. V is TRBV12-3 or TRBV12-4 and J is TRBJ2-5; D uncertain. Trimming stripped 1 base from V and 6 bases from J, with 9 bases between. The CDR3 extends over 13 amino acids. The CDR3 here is CASSLGGSQTQYF. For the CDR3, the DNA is TGTGCCAGCAGTTTAGGCGGTAGTCAGACCCAGTACTTC.

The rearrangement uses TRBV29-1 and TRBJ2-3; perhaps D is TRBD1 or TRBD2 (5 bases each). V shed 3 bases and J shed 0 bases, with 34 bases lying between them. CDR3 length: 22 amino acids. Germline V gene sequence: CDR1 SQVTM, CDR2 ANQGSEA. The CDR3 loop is CSVDIDFGELRPHGTSTDTQYF. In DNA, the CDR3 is TGCAGCGTTGACATTGACTTTGGAGAACTGCGGCCTCATGGGACCAGCACAGATACGCAGTATTTT.

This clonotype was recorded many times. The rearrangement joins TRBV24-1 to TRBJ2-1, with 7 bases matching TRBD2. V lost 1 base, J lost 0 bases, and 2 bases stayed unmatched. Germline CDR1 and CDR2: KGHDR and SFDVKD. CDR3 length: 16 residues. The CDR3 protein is CATSDLGGSSYNEQFF. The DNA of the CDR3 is TGTGCCACCAGTGATTTAGGCGGGAGCTCCTACAATGAGCAGTTCTTC.

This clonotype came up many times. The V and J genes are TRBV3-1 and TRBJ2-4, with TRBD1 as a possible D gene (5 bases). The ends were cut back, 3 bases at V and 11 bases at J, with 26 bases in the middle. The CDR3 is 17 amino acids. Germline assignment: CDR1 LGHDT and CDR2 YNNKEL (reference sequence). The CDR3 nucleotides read TGTGCCAGCAGCCACTTCCGGACCCTGACAGCCCCTGCCCTTCAGTACTTC. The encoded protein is CASSHFRTLTAPALQYF.

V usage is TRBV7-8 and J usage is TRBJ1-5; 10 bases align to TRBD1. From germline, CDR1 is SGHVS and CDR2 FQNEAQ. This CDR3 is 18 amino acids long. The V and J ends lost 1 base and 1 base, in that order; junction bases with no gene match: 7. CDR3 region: CASSLVSRTGGSNQPQHF. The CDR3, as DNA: TGTGCCAGCAGCTTAGTTTCCCGGACAGGGGGGAGCAATCAGCCCCAGCATTTT.

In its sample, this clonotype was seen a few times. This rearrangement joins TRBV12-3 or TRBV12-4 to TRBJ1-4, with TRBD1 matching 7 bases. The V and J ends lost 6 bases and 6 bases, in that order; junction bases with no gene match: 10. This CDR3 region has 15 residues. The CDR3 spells CASRRGTDVYEKLFF. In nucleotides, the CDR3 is TGTGCCAGCAGGCGCGGGACAGACGTCTATGAAAAACTGTTTTTT.

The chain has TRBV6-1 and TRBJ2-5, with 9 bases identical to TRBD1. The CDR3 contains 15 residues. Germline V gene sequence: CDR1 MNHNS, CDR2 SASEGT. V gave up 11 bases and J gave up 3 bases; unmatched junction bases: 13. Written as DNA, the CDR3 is TGTGCCGGCACTACAGGGGGCGCGGGAAAAGAGACCCAGTACTTC. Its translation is CAGTTGGAGKETQYF.

The CDR3 DNA reads as TGCAGCGCCTCGGTCCCGGGACTAGTGTACAATGAGCAGTTCTTC. This translates into CSASVPGLVYNEQFF. The genes are TRBV29-1 and TRBJ2-1; 8 bases match TRBD2. Germline V lookup: CDR1 SQVTM, CDR2 ANQGSEA. The CDR3 runs to 15 residues. V lost 7 bases to trimming and J lost 4 bases; unmatched junction nucleotides: 12.

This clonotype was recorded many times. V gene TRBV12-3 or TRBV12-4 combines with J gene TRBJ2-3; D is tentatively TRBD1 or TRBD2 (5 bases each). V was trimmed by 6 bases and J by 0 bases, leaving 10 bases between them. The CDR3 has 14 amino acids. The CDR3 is CASSFGASTDTQYF. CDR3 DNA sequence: TGTGCCAGCAGCTTCGGGGCTAGCACAGATACGCAGTATTTT.

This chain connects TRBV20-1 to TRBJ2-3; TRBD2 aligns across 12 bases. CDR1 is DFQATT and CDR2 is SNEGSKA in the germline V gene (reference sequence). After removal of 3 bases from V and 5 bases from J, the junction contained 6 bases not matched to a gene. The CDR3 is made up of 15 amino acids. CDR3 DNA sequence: TGCAGTGCTAGTTCACCTAGCGGGAGGGGAGATACGCAGTATTTT. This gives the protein CSASSPSGRGDTQYF.

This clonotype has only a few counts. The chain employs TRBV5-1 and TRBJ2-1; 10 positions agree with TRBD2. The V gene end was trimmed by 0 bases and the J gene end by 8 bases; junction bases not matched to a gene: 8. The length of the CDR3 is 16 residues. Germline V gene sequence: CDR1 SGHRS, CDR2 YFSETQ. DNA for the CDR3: TGCGCCAGCAGCTTGGCAGGGTCTAGCGGGAGTTATGAGCAGTTCTTC. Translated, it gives CASSLAGSSGSYEQFF.

CDR3 protein: CASRAGSYNEQFF. DNA of the CDR3: TGTGCCAGCAGAGCCGGGAGTTACAATGAGCAGTTCTTC. The genes are TRBV28 and TRBJ2-1; D perhaps matches TRBD2 (6 bases). Per germline, CDR1 MDHEN and CDR2 SYDVKM. V was clipped by 6 bases and J by 4 bases, with 10 bases between them. The CDR3 is 13 residues long.

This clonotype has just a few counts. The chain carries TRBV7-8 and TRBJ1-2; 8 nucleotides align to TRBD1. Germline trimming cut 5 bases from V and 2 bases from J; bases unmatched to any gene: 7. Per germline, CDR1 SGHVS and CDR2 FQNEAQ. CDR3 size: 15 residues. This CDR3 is CASSPRQGANYGYTF. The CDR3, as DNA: TGTGCCAGCAGCCCTCGGCAGGGGGCCAACTATGGCTACACCTTC.

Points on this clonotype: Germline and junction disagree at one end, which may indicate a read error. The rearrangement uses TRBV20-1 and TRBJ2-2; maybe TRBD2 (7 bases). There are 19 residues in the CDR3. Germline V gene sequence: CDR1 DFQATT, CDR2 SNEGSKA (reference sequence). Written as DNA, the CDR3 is TGCTGTGCTAGAGATATCCCGGGGGCGGGAGTAGGAAACACCGGGGAGCTGTTTTTT. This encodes CCARDIPGAGVGNTGELFF.

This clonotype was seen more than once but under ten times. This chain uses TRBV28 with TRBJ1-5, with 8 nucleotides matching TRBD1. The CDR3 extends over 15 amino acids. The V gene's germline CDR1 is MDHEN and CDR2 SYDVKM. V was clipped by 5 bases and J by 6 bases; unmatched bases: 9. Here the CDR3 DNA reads TGTGCCAGCAGTCCTCAGGGGGCTATTGTTCAGCCCCAGCATTTT. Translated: CASSPQGAIVQPQHF. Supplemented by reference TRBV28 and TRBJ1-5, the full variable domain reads DVKVTQSSRYLVKRTGEKVFLECVQDMDHENMFWYRQDPGLGLRLIYFSYDVKMKEKGDIPEGYSVSREKKERFSLILESASTNQTSMYLCASSPQGAIVQPQHFGDGTRLSIL.

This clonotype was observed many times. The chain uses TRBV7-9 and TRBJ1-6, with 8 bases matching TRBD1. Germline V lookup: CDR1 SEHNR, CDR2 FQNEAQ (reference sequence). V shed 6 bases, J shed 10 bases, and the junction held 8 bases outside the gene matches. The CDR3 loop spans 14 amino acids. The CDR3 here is CASRTDRVESPLHF. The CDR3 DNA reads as TGTGCCAGCAGAACGGACAGGGTGGAATCACCCCTCCACTTT.

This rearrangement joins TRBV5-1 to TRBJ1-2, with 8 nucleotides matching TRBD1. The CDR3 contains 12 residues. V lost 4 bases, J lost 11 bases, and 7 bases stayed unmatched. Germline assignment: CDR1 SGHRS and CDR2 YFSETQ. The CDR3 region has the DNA TGCGCCAGCAGCACCGACAGGGGAAGGTACACCTTC. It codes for CASSTDRGRYTF.

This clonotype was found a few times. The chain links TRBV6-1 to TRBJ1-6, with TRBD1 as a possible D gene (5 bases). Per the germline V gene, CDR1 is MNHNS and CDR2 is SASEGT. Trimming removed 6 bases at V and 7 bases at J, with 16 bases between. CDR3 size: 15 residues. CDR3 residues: CASSSPQEGNSPLHF. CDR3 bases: TGTGCCAGCAGCTCCCCCCAGGAGGGGAATTCACCCCTCCACTTT.

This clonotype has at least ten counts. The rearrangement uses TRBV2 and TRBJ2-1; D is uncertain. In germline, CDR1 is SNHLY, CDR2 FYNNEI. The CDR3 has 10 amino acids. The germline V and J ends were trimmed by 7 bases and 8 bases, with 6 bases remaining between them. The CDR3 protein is CASNGDEQFF. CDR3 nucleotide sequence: TGTGCCAGCAACGGAGATGAGCAGTTCTTC.

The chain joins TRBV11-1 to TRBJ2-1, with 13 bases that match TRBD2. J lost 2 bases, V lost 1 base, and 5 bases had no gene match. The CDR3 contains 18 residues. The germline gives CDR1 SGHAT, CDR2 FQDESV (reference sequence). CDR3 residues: CASSLGTGTSGTYNEQFF. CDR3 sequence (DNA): TGTGCCAGCAGCTTAGGGACCGGGACTAGCGGGACCTACAATGAGCAGTTCTTC. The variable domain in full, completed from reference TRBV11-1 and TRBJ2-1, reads EAEVAQSPRYKITEKSQAVAFWCDPISGHATLYWYRQILGQGPELLVQFQDESVVDDSQLPKDRFSAERLKGVDSTLKIQPAELGDSAMYLCASSLGTGTSGTYNEQFFGPGTRLTVL.

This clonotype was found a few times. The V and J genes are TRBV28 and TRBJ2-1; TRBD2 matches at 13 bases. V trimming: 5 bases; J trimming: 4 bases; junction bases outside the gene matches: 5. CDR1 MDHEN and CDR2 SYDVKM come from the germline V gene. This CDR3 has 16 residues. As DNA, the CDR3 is TGTGCCAGCAGTAATGGACTAGCGGGAGTTTACAATGAGCAGTTCTTC. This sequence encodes CASSNGLAGVYNEQFF.

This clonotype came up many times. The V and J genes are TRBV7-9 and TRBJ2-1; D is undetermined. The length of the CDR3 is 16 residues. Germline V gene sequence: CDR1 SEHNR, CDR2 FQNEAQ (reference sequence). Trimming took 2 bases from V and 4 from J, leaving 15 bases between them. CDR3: CASSLNSRSSYNEQFF. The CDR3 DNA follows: TGTGCCAGCAGCTTAAATAGTAGGTCGAGTTACAATGAGCAGTTCTTC.

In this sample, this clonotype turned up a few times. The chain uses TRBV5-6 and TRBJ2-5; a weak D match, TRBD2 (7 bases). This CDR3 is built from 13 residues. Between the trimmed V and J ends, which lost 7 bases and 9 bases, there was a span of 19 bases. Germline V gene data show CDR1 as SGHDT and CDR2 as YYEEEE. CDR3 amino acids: CASSGGGEAAQYF. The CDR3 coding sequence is TGTGCCAGCTCGGGGGGCGGCGAGGCGGCCCAGTACTTC.

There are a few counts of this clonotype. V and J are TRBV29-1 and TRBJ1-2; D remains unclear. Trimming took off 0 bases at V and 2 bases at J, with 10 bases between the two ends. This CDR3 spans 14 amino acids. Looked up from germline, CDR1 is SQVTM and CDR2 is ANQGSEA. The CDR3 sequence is CSVEESKGNYGYTF. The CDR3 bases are TGCAGCGTTGAAGAGAGTAAAGGAAACTATGGCTACACCTTC.

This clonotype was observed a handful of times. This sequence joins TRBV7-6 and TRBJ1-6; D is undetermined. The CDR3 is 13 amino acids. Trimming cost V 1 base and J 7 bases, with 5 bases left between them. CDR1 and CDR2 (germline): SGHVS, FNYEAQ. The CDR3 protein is CASSLEANSPLHF. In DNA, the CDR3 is TGTGCCAGCAGCTTAGAAGCAAATTCACCCCTCCACTTT.

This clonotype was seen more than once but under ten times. Here the CDR3 DNA reads TGTGCCAGCAGCCCAGGTGAGGACGCTGAAGCTTTCTTT. Residues: CASSPGEDAEAFF. The chain is built from TRBV7-9 and TRBJ1-1; D is uncertain. CDR3 length: 13 amino acids. V gave up 5 bases and J gave up 6 bases, with 13 bases separating them. Germline V gives CDR1 SEHNR, CDR2 FQNEAQ (reference sequence).

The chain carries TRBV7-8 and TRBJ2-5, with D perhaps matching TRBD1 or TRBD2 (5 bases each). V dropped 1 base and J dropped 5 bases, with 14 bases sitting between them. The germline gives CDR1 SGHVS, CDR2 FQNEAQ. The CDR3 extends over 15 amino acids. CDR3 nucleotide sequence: TGTGCCAGCAGCTTAGGGGGCAAGTCGGGGGAGACCCAGTACTTC. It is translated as CASSLGGKSGETQYF.